Below are 19 T cell receptor beta chains sequenced from a single sample in a study of T-cell reconstitution after alpha-beta-depleted transplantation in children. Unique molecular identifiers were used in preparing the TCRbeta library. TCRdb re-called the PCR reads through MiXCR, storing one row per CDR3 protein. The sample lists around 450,000 distinct CDR3 sequences; 10% were seen once. Source: PBMCs, taken before TCRalphabeta/CD19-depleted stem cell transplant. These receptor sequences come from a child aged 2 to 15 with inherited bone marrow failure, due to receive a stem cell transplant.

The rearrangement joins TRBV27 to TRBJ1-4; D unresolved. The CDR3 is made up of 13 amino acids. V shed 0 bases and J shed 13 bases, with 12 bases lying between them. Germline loops: CDR1 MNHEY, CDR2 SMNVEV (reference sequence). The CDR3 sequence: CASSLSLTTGLFF. The CDR3 coding sequence is TGTGCCAGCAGTTTATCGTTGACTACGGGACTGTTTTTT.

This clonotype was seen only a few times. This rearrangement joins TRBV30 to TRBJ2-7; 7 bases are a match to TRBD2. In germline, CDR1 is GTSNPN, CDR2 SVGIG (reference sequence). After removal of 4 bases from V and 0 bases from J, the junction contained 9 bases not matched to a gene. CDR3 length: 15 amino acids. The CDR3 spells CAWNPLGGGSYEQYF. The CDR3 bases are TGTGCCTGGAACCCTTTGGGGGGGGGCTCCTACGAGCAGTACTTC.

In its sample, this clonotype was seen many times. The chain combines TRBV5-1 with TRBJ2-3; D not certain. The CDR3 is made up of 14 amino acids. V was cut by 2 bases and J by 3 bases, with 10 bases left in between. CDR1 and CDR2 (germline): SGHRS, YFSETQ. CDR3 sequence (DNA): TGCGCCAGCAGCTTAGGAGTGCGAACAGATACGCAGTATTTT. The encoded protein is CASSLGVRTDTQYF.

This chain connects TRBV27 to TRBJ2-7; no clear D gene. The V gene's germline CDR1 is MNHEY and CDR2 SMNVEV (reference sequence). V lost 5 bases and J 6 bases, leaving 8 bases between the germline ends. CDR3 length: 11 amino acids. The CDR3 reads CASSQWGEQYF. CDR3 nucleotide sequence: TGTGCCAGCAGTCAGTGGGGCGAGCAGTACTTC.

The DNA of the CDR3 is TGTGCCATCAGTGATGGTAGCGGCGGCGAGACCCAGTACTTC. Translated: CAISDGSGGETQYF. V is TRBV10-3 and J is TRBJ2-5; TRBD2 is a possible D gene (6 bases). V lost 3 bases, J lost 5 bases, and 13 bases lay in between. Per germline, CDR1 ENHRY and CDR2 SYGVKD. This CDR3 has 14 amino acids.

This clonotype was detected only a few times. The chain carries TRBV18 and TRBJ2-7; 8 nucleotides line up with TRBD2. CDR3 length equals 14 residues. With 4 bases clipped from V and 2 bases from J, the junction kept 4 bases outside the gene matches. Germline CDR1 is KGHSH and CDR2 is LQKENI. The CDR3 DNA is TGTGCCAGCTCACAACTAGCGGTTCCCTACGAGCAGTACTTC. This codes for CASSQLAVPYEQYF.

This clonotype occurred a few times. This chain connects TRBV7-2 to TRBJ2-5; 10 bases align to TRBD1. Germline V gene lookup returns CDR1 SGHTA and CDR2 FQGNSA. CDR3 size: 16 residues. V lost 4 bases to trimming and J lost 3 bases; unmatched junction nucleotides: 8. The chain's CDR3 is CASSWSTGGAEETQYF. CDR3 bases: TGTGCCAGCAGCTGGTCGACAGGGGGCGCGGAAGAGACCCAGTACTTC.

Notes on this clonotype: One junction end does not reproduce the germline sequence, and a read error may be involved. The chain couples TRBV12-3 or TRBV12-4 to TRBJ2-1; 10 bases align to TRBD2. The CDR3 loop spans 15 amino acids. This CDR3 reads CASSLWLAGDNEHFF. Here the CDR3 DNA reads TGTGCCAGCAGTTTATGGCTAGCGGGAGACAATGAGCATTTCTTC.

This clonotype was counted only a few times. V gene TRBV5-1 combines with J gene TRBJ2-2, with D unresolved. The CDR3 length is 18 residues. The V gene lost 4 bases and the J gene lost 0 bases, with 19 bases spanning the gap. Germline CDR1 is SGHRS and CDR2 is YFSETQ. DNA of the CDR3: TGCGCCAGCAGCCTACGGGCGACCGGACCCGCGAACACCGGGGAGCTGTTTTTT. It specifies CASSLRATGPANTGELFF.

This clonotype appeared many times. This chain links TRBV7-9 with TRBJ1-5; no definite D call. There are 14 residues in the CDR3. The V gene's germline CDR1 is SEHNR and CDR2 FQNEAQ (reference sequence). Trimming left V 3 bases short and J 5 bases short, with 11 bases between. CDR3 nucleotides: TGTGCCAGCAGCTTTGGGGATTTTTATCAGCCCCAGCATTTT. It encodes CASSFGDFYQPQHF.

This clonotype was recorded at least ten times. The genes are TRBV20-1 and TRBJ2-3; 9 nucleotides agree with TRBD2. From germline, CDR1 is DFQATT and CDR2 SNEGSKA (reference sequence). The CDR3 is made up of 14 amino acids. V dropped 2 bases and J dropped 4; count of bases not matched to a gene: 4. The CDR3 region is CSARLAGISDTQYF. The CDR3 DNA sequence: TGCAGTGCTAGACTAGCGGGAATCTCAGATACGCAGTATTTT.

This clonotype was counted many times. The J gene is TRBJ2-3, the V gene TRBV10-3; 11 positions match TRBD2. The trim removed 3 bases at V and 3 bases at J, leaving 5 bases unmatched. The CDR3 has 16 residues. In germline, CDR1 is ENHRY, CDR2 SYGVKD. The CDR3 here is CAISEQLAGETDTQYF. DNA for the CDR3: TGTGCCATCAGTGAACAACTAGCGGGAGAAACAGATACGCAGTATTTT.

This clonotype showed up just a few times. The rearrangement joins TRBV7-9 to TRBJ1-2; TRBD1 matches at 7 bases. The CDR3 length is 14 residues. Germline V lookup: CDR1 SEHNR, CDR2 FQNEAQ (reference sequence). J gave up 6 bases and V 5 bases, and 9 bases lay outside the gene matches. CDR3 coding DNA: TGTGCCAGCAGCACGACAGGGAATCGGGATGGCTACACCTTC. Encoded protein: CASSTTGNRDGYTF. The full variable domain, completed using reference TRBV7-9 and TRBJ1-2, is DTGVSQNPRHKITKRGQNVTFRCDPISEHNRLYWYRQTLGQGPEFLTYFQNEAQLEKSRLLSDRFSAERPKGSFSTLEIQRTEQGDSAMYLCASSTTGNRDGYTFGSGTRLTVV.

This clonotype was detected only a few times. V is TRBV19 and J is TRBJ1-3; D unresolved. The V and J ends lost 5 bases and 0 bases respectively, with 8 bases between them. Germline V gives CDR1 LNHDA, CDR2 SQIVND (reference sequence). This CDR3 has 14 amino acids. The CDR3 sequence is CASSWSASGNTIYF. The CDR3 DNA is TGTGCCAGTAGTTGGTCAGCCTCTGGAAACACCATATATTTT.

Ten or more counts support this clonotype. This CDR3 reads CSARSGIYEQYF. The DNA of the CDR3 is TGCAGTGCCCGGAGCGGGATCTACGAGCAGTACTTC. The chain links TRBV20-1 to TRBJ2-7; the match to TRBD2 covers 7 bases. Germline V CDR1 and CDR2: DFQATT, SNEGSKA (reference sequence). This CDR3 contains 12 residues. After removal of 6 bases from V and 3 bases from J, the junction contained 5 bases not matched to a gene.

A note on this clonotype: A much larger clone differs by one base, so this may be a read error. V usage is TRBV3-1 and J usage is TRBJ1-2, with unresolved D. Germline V gene lookup returns CDR1 LGHDT and CDR2 YNNKEL (reference sequence). Trimming removed 4 bases at V and 3 bases at J, with 9 bases between. There are 13 residues in the CDR3. The CDR3 loop is CASSPRDHYGYTF. The DNA for the CDR3 is TGTGCCAGCAGCCCCCGGGATCACTATGGCTACACCTTC.

This clonotype was counted at least ten times. J is TRBJ2-5 and V is TRBV7-2; D is uncertain. The V and J ends lost 1 base and 0 bases respectively, with 12 bases between them. Germline values: CDR1 SGHTA, CDR2 FQGNSA. This CDR3 contains 16 residues. CDR3 sequence (DNA): TGTGCCAGCAGCTTAGTCCGGGCGCGGTACCAAGAGACCCAGTACTTC. The encoded protein is CASSLVRARYQETQYF.

This clonotype was observed many times. The genes are TRBV7-2 and TRBJ2-7; 7 bases align to TRBD1. The CDR3 is 14 amino acids. V was clipped by 3 bases and J by 6 bases; unmatched bases: 8. CDR1 is SGHTA and CDR2 is FQGNSA in the germline V gene. DNA for the CDR3: TGTGCCAGCAGCTTTAACAGGGGTTCCGGCGAGCAGTACTTC. Translating gives CASSFNRGSGEQYF.

The chain employs TRBV7-2 and TRBJ2-7; D is undetermined. Germline V gene data show CDR1 as SGHTA and CDR2 as FQGNSA. The CDR3 has 13 residues. V shed 5 bases and J shed 1 base, with 9 bases lying between them. The CDR3 DNA reads TGTGCCAGCAGCAAGGACGGATCCTACGAGCAGTACTTC. Translating it yields CASSKDGSYEQYF.